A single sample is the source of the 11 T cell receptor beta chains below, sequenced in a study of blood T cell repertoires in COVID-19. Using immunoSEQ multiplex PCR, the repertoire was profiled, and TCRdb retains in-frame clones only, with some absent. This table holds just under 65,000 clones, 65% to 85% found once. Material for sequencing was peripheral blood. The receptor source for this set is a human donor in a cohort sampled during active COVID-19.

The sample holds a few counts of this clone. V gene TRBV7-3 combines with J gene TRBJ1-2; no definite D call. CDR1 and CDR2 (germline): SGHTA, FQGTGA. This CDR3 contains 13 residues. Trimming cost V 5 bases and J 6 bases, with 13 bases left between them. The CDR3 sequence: CASSPDTSHGYTF. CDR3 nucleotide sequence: TGTGCCAGCAGCCCAGACACCTCTCATGGCTACACCTTC.

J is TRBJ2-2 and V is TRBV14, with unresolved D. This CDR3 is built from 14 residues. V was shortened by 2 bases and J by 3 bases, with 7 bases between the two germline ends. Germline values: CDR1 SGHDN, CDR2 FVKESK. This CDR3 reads CASSQTSYTGELFF. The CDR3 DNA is TGTGCCAGCAGCCAAACATCGTACACCGGGGAGCTGTTTTTT.

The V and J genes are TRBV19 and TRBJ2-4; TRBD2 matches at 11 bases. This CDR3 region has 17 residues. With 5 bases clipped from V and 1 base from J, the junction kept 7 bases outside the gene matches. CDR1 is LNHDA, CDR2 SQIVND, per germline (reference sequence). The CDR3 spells CASSVLAGGRAKNIQYF. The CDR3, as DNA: TGTGCCAGTAGTGTCCTAGCGGGGGGTCGGGCCAAAAACATTCAGTACTTC.

CDR3 DNA: TGTGCCAGCAGCCTTAGAGGTGGAGAGACCCAGTACTTC. Its protein product is CASSLRGGETQYF. The chain carries TRBV3-1 (or the pseudogene TRBV3-2) and TRBJ2-5; unclear D gene. This CDR3 has 13 residues. Germline V gene sequence: CDR1 LGHDT, CDR2 YNNKEL (reference sequence). V gave up 4 bases and J gave up 4 bases, with 10 bases separating them.

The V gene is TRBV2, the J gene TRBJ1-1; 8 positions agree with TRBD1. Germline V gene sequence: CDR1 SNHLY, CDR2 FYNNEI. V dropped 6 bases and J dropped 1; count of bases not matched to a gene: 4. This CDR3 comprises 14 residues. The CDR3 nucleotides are TGTGCCAGCAGCCAGGGGGCGGGGAACACTGAAGCTTTCTTT. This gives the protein CASSQGAGNTEAFF.

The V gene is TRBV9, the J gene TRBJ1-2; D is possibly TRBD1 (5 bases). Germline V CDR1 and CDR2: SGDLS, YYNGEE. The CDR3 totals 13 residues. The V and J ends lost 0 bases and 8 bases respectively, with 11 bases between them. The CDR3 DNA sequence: TGTGCCAGCAGCGTAGGGCAGGGTAAAGGCTACACCTTC. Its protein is CASSVGQGKGYTF.

As DNA, the CDR3 is TGTGCCAGTAGTAGGACAGGGGGCGGTAGCAATCAGCCCCAGCATTTT. Its translation: CASSRTGGGSNQPQHF. V gene TRBV19 combines with J gene TRBJ1-5; 11 bases match TRBD1. This CDR3 spans 16 amino acids. Germline CDR1 LNHDA, CDR2 SQIVND (reference sequence). J lost 0 bases, V lost 4 bases, and 2 bases had no gene match.

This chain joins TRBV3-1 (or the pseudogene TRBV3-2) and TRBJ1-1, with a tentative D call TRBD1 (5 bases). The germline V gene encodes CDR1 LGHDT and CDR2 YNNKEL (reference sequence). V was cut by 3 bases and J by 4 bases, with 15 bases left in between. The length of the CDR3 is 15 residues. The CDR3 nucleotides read TGTGCCAGCAGCCATCGACCCAACGGGGGCACTGAAGCTTTCTTT. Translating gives CASSHRPNGGTEAFF.

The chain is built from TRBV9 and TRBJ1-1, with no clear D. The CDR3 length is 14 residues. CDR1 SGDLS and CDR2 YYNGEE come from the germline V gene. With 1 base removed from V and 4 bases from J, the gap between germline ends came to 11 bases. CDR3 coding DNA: TGTGCCAGCAGCGTAACGTCCTGGAGCACTGAAGCTTTCTTT. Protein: CASSVTSWSTEAFF.

The CDR3, as DNA: TGCGCCAGCAGCTTCGGTTGGACAGGGAATGGGGAAGGAGAGACCCAGTACTTC. Residues: CASSFGWTGNGEGETQYF. The chain joins TRBV5-1 to TRBJ2-5; 8 bases are a match to TRBD1. Unmatched junction bases numbered 16, after V lost 2 bases and J lost 4 bases. The length of the CDR3 is 18 residues. Germline V gives CDR1 SGHRS, CDR2 YFSETQ.

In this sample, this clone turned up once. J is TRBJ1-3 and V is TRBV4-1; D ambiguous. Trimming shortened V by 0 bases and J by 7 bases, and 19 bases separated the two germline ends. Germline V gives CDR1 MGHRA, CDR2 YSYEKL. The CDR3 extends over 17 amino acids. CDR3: CASSQEDRAPGWNTIYF. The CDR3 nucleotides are TGCGCCAGCAGCCAAGAAGACCGTGCCCCAGGATGGAACACCATATATTTT.